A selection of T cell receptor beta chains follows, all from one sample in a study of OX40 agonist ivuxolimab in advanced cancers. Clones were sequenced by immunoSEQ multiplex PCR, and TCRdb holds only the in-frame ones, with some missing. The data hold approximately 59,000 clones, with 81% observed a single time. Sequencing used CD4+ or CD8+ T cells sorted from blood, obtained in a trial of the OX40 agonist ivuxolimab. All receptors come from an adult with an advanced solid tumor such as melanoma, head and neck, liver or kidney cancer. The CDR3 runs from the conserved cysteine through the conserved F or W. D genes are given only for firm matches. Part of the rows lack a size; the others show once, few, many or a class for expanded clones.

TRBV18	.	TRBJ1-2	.	CASSPFNQDDGGYTF	TGTGCCAGCTCACCCTTTAACCAGGATGACGGTGGCTACACCTTC
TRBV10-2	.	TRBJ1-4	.	CASSESVRGTNEKLFF	TGCGCCAGCAGTGAGTCAGTGAGGGGAACTAATGAAAAACTGTTTTTT
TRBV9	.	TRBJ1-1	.	CASSVVDSLEAFF	TGTGCCAGCAGCGTAGTCGACAGCTTAGAAGCTTTCTTT
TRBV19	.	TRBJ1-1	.	CASSTTGNTEAFF	TGTGCCAGTAGTACGACAGGGAACACTGAAGCTTTCTTT
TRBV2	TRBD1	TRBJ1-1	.	CASRLRGQDTEAFF	TGTGCCAGCAGACTCAGGGGGCAAGACACTGAAGCTTTCTTT
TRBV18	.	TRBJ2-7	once	CASSRTGSYYEQYF	TGTGCCAGCTCACGTACCGGGTCATACTACGAGCAGTACTTC
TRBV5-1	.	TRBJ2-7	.	CASSVTRGRSYEQYF	TGCGCCAGCAGCGTAACCAGGGGGAGGTCCTACGAGCAGTACTTC
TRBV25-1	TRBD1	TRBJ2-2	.	CASSPDRGAAGELFF	TGTGCCAGCAGTCCCGACAGGGGAGCAGCCGGGGAGCTGTTTTTT
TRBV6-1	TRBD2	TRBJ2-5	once	CASQSGGETQYF	TGTGCCAGCCAAAGCGGGGGAGAGACCCAGTACTTC
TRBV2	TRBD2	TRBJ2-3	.	CASSGTSGGDTQYF	TGTGCCAGCAGTGGGACTAGCGGGGGTGATACGCAGTATTTT
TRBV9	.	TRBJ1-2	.	CASSVGWEPGGYTF	TGTGCCAGCAGCGTAGGCTGGGAACCGGGGGGCTACACCTTC
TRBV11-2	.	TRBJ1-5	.	CARDRNGNQPQHF	TGTGCCAGAGATAGAAATGGCAATCAGCCCCAGCATTTT
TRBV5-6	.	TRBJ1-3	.	CASSLGTTGNTIYF	TGTGCCAGCAGCTTGGGGACTACTGGAAACACCATATATTTT
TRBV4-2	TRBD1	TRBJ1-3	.	CASSQATGMLTTIYF	TGTGCCAGCAGCCAGGCGACAGGGATGTTAACTACCATATATTTT
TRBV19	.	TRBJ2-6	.	CASEGGRSSGANVLTF	TGTGCCAGCGAGGGGGGTCGGAGCTCTGGGGCCAACGTCCTGACTTTC
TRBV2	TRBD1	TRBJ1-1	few	CATKGTVNTEAFF	TGTGCCACCAAAGGGACAGTGAACACTGAAGCTTTCTTT
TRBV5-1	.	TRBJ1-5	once	CASSPLGGGNQPQHF	TGCGCCAGCAGCCCTCTGGGGGGGGGCAATCAGCCCCAGCATTTT
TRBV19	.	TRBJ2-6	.	CASSGDGANVLTF	TGTGCCAGTTCAGGGGACGGGGCCAACGTCCTGACTTTC
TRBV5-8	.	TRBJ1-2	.	CASSLDQLNYGYTF	TGTGCCAGCAGCTTGGATCAGCTTAACTATGGCTACACCTTC
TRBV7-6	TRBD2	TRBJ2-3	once	CASSFIATSGVWTDTQYF	TGTGCCAGCAGCTTCATCGCGACTAGCGGGGTATGGACAGATACGCAGTATTTT
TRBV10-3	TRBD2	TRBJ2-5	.	CATLRPGRGETQYF	TGTGCCACTCTCCGCCCAGGGCGGGGGGAGACCCAGTACTTC
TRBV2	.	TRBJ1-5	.	CASSVLQGTNQPQHF	TGTGCCAGCAGTGTACTACAGGGAACAAATCAGCCCCAGCATTTT
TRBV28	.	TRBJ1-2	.	CASSSDPDYGYTF	TGTGCCAGCAGTTCCGACCCCGACTATGGCTACACCTTC
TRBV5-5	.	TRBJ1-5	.	CASSLRTDLNRQHF	TGTGCCAGCAGCCTCCGGACTGATCTAAACCGCCAGCATTTT
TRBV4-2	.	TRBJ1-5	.	CASSQDLGYGNQPQHF	TGTGCCAGCAGCCAAGACCTTGGCTACGGCAATCAGCCCCAGCATTTT
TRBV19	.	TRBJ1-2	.	CASSMADNYGYTF	TGTGCCAGTAGTATGGCGGATAACTATGGCTACACCTTC